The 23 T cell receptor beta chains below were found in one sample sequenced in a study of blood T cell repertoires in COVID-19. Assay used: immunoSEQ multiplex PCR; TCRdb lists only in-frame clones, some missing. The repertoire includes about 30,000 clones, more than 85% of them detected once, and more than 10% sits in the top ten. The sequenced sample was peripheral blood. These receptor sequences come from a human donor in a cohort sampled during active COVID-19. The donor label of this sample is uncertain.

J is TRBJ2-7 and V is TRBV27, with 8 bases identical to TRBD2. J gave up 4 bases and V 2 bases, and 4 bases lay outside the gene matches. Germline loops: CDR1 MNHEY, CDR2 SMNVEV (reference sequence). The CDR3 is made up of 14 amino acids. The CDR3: CASSLVTGGYEQYF. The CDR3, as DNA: TGTGCCAGCAGTTTAGTGACGGGGGGGTACGAGCAGTACTTC.

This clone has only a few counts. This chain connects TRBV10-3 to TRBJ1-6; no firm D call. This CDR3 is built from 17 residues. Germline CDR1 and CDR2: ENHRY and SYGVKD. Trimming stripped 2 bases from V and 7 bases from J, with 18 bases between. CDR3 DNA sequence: TGTGCCATCAGTGAGGCCGAAGCCTCCTTCGGGAATTCACCCCTCCACTTT. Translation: CAISEAEASFGNSPLHF.

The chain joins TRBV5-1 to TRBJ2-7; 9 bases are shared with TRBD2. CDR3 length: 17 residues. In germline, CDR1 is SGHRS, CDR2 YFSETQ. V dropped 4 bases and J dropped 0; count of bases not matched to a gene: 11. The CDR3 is CASSPNRDSGSSYEQYF. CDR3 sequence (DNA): TGCGCCAGCAGCCCAAACCGTGATAGCGGGAGCTCCTACGAGCAGTACTTC.

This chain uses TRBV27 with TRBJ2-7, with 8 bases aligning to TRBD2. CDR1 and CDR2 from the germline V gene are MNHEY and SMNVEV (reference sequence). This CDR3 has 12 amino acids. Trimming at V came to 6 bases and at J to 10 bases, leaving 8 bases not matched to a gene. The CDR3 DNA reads TGTGCCAGCAGATCTAGGACTAGCAGCCAGTACTTC. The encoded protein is CASRSRTSSQYF.

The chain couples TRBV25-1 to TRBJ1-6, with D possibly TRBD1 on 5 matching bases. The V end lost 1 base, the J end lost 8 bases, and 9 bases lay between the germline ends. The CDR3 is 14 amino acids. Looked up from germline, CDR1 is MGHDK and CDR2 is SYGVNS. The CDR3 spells CASSELDKYSPLHF. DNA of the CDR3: TGTGCCAGCAGTGAATTGGACAAGTATTCACCCCTCCACTTT.

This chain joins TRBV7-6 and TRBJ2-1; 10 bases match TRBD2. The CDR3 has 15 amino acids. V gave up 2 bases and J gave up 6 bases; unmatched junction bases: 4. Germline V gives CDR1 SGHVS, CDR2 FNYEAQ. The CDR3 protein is CASSLWLAGANEQFF. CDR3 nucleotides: TGTGCCAGCAGCTTATGGCTAGCGGGAGCCAATGAGCAGTTCTTC.

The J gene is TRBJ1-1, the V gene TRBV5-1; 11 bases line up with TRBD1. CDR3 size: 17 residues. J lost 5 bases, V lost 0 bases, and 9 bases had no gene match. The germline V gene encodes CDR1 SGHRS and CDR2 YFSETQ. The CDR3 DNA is TGCGCCAGCAGCTTGGAAGGACAGGGGGCATATAGGACTGAAGCTTTCTTT. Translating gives CASSLEGQGAYRTEAFF.

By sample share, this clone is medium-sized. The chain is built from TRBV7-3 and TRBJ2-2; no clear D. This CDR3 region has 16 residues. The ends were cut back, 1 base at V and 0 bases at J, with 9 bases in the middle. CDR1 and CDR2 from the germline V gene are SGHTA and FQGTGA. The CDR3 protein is CASSLNAATNTGELFF. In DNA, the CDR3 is TGTGCCAGCAGCTTAAATGCTGCTACGAACACCGGGGAGCTGTTTTTT.

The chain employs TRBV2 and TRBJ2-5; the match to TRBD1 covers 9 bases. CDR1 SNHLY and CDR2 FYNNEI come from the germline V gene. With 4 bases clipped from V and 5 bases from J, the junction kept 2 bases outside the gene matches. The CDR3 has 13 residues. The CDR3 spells CASSGDREETQYF. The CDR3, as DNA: TGTGCCAGCAGTGGGGACAGGGAGGAGACCCAGTACTTC.

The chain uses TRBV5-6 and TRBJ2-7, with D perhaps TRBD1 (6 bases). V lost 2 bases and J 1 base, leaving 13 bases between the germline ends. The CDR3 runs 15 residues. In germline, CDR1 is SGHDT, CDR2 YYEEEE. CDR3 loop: CASSFGAGDSYEQYF. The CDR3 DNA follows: TGTGCCAGCAGCTTCGGGGCAGGGGATTCCTACGAGCAGTACTTC.

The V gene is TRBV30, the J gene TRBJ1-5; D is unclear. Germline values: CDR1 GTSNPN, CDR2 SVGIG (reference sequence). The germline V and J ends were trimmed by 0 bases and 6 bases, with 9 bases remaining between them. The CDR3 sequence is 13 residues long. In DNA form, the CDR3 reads TGTGCCTGGAGTGTATCATCCGGTCAGCCCCAGCATTTT. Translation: CAWSVSSGQPQHF.

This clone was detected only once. The CDR3 loop reads CATSDGTSGSYNEQFF. The CDR3 coding sequence is TGTGCCACCAGTGATGGGACTAGCGGGAGTTACAATGAGCAGTTCTTC. The chain joins TRBV24-1 to TRBJ2-1; TRBD2 aligns across 14 bases. This CDR3 region has 16 residues. Germline trimming cut 3 bases from V and 4 bases from J; bases unmatched to any gene: 1. The germline gives CDR1 KGHDR, CDR2 SFDVKD.

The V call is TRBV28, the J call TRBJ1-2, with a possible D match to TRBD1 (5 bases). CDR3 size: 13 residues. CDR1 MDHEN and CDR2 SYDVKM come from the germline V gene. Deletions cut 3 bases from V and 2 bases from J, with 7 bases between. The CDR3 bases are TGTGCCAGCAGTTTGGGGCAGAACTATGGCTACACCTTC. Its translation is CASSLGQNYGYTF.

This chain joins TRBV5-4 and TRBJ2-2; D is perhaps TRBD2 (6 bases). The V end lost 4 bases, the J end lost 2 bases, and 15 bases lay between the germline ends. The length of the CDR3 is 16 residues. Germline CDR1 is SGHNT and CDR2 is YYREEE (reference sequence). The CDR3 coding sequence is TGTGCCAGCAGCCGCGGGCCAGCGGGTAACACCGGGGAGCTGTTTTTT. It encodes CASSRGPAGNTGELFF. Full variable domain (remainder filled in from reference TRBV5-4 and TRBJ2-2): ETGVTQSPTHLIKTRGQQVTLRCSSQSGHNTVSWYQQALGQGPQFIFQYYREEENGRGNFPPRFSGLQFPNYSSELNVNALELDDSALYLCASSRGPAGNTGELFFGEGSRLTVL.

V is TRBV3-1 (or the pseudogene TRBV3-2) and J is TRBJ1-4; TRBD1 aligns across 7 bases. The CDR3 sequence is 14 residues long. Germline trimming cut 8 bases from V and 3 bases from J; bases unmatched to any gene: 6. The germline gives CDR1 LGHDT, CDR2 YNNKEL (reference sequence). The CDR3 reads CASSNRGANEKLFF. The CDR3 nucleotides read TGTGCCAGCTCAAACAGGGGTGCTAATGAAAAACTGTTTTTT.

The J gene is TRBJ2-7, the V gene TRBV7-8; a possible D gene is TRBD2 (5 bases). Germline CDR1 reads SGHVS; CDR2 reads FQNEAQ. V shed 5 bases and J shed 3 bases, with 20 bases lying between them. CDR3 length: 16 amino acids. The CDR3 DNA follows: TGTGCCAGCAGCCCCCCCCTCAAGCGGAGAAACTACGAGCAGTACTTC. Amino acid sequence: CASSPPLKRRNYEQYF.

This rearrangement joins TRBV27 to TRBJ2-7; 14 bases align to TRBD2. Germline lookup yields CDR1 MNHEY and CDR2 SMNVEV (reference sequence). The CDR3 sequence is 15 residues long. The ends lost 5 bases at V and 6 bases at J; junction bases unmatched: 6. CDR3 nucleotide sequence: TGTGCCAGCAGTCAAATCGGGACTAGCGGGAGCGAGCAGTACTTC. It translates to CASSQIGTSGSEQYF.

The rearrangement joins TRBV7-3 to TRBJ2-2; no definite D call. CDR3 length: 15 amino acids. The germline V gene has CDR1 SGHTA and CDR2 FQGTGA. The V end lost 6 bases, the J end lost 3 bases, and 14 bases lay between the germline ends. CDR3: CASRSRVFDTGELFF. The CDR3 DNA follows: TGTGCCAGCAGGTCACGGGTGTTTGACACCGGGGAGCTGTTTTTT.

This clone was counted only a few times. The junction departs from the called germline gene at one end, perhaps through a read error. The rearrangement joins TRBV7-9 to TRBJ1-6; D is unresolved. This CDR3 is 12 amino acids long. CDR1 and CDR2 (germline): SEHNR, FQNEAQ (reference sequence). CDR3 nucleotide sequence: TGTGCCAGCAGCTTAGATAATGCACCCCTCCACTTT. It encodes CASSLDNAPLHF.

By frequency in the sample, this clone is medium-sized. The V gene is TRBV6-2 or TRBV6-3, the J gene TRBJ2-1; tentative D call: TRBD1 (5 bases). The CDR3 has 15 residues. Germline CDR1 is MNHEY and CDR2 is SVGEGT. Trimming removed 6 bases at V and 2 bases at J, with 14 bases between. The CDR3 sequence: CASSRTLGAYNEQFF. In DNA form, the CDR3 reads TGTGCCAGCAGCCGGACCTTAGGGGCCTACAATGAGCAGTTCTTC.

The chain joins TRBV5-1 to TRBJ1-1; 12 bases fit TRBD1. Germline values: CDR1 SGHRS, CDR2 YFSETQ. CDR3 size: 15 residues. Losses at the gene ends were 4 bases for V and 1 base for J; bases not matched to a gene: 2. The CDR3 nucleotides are TGCGCCAGCAGCCAGGGACAGGGGGCGAACACTGAAGCTTTCTTT. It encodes CASSQGQGANTEAFF.

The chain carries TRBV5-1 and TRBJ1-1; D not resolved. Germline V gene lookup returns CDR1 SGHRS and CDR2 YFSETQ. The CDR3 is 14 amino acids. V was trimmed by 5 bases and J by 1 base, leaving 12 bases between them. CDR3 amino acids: CASRVDNGNTEAFF. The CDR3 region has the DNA TGCGCCAGCAGAGTCGACAACGGGAACACTGAAGCTTTCTTT.

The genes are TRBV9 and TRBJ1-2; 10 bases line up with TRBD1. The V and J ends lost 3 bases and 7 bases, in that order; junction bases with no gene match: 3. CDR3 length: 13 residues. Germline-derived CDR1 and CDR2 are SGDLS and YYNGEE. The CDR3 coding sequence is TGTGCCAGCAGCGCGGGACAGGGGCCTGGCTACACCTTC. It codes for CASSAGQGPGYTF.